Given below is one T cell receptor beta chain in context. The antigen is not known. The CDR3 is 13 amino acids. V shed 5 bases and J shed 5 bases, with 12 bases lying between them. Germline values: CDR1 LGHNA, CDR2 YNFKEQ. The data derive from a study of response to subunit inactivated influenza vaccine. Study-wide points: Authors proposed each seasonal influenza vaccination draws in few new T cells.

Via MiXCR, TCRdb re-called the RT-PCR reads, giving one row per CDR3 protein. The top ten clones hold 6% to 7% of a sample with roughly 700,000 distinct CDR3 sequences, approximately 14% of them seen once. The specimen comprised PBMCs from blood, sampled 14 days before vaccination. The gene calls are TRBV4-2 and TRBJ1-2; D is unresolved. The receptor comes from a man aged 45-65 years who received an inactivated influenza vaccine. CDR3 in amino acids: CASSSDGPYGYTF. As DNA, the CDR3 is TGTGCCAGCAGCTCCGACGGACCGTATGGCTACACCTTC.